A single sample gave rise to the 25 T cell receptor beta chains below, sequenced in a study of blood T cells in healthy people across ages. Through a sample-barcoded 5' primer and a J-beta primer mix, a second PCR was run for 7 to 11 cycles. TCRdb called the 5' RACE reads again in MiXCR, with one record for every CDR3 protein. The profile covers more than 800,000 distinct CDR3 sequences, with more than 35% appearing a single time and about 19% taken by the ten largest. Material: blood. The source of these receptors is a woman between 55 and 75 years old in good health.

This clonotype has more than one count but fewer than ten. The chain has TRBV6-2 or TRBV6-3 and TRBJ1-2; TRBD1 is a possible D gene (6 bases). Germline CDR1 and CDR2: MNHEY and SVGEGT. V gave up 6 bases and J gave up 2 bases, with 22 bases separating them. This CDR3 has 17 amino acids. The CDR3, as DNA: TGTGCCAGCAGACAGGGCCCAACTCTTCATTCGAACTATGGCTACACCTTC. Translating gives CASRQGPTLHSNYGYTF.

The CDR3 loop reads CSARLQGNEKLFF. The CDR3 DNA sequence: TGCAGTGCTAGACTACAGGGGAATGAAAAACTGTTTTTT. The V call is TRBV20-1, the J call TRBJ1-4; 7 nucleotides align to TRBD1. This CDR3 is 13 amino acids long. CDR1 is DFQATT and CDR2 is SNEGSKA in the germline V gene (reference sequence). The junction had 2 bases not matched to a gene; V was cut back by 2 bases and J by 5 bases.

This chain joins TRBV21-1 and TRBJ2-5; the table's D call, TRBD1, was not checked against the DNA. TRBV21-1 is listed as a pseudogene. The CDR3 contains 16 residues. The CDR3 nucleotides read TGTGCCAGCTCTACCCCCAGTCTGTCCACGGGAGAGACCCAGTACTTC. Its translation: CASSTPSLSTGETQYF.

The V and J genes are TRBV20-1 and TRBJ2-3, with D unclear. Trimming cost V 3 bases and J 1 base, with 8 bases left between them. CDR1 is DFQATT and CDR2 is SNEGSKA in the germline V gene (reference sequence). The CDR3 spans 13 residues. The CDR3 region has the DNA TGCAGTGCTAGCCCGGCGGGCACAGATACGCAGTATTTT. This sequence encodes CSASPAGTDTQYF.

This sequence joins TRBV6-6 and TRBJ1-2; TRBD1 matches 7 bases. CDR3 length equals 13 residues. The ends lost 5 bases at V and 2 bases at J; junction bases unmatched: 2. Germline CDR1 MNHNY, CDR2 SVGAGI (reference sequence). DNA for the CDR3: TGTGCCAGCAGTACGACAGGGAACTATGGCTACACCTTC. It codes for CASSTTGNYGYTF.

This clonotype came up once. The V gene is TRBV20-1, the J gene TRBJ1-6; D might be TRBD1 (6 bases). Looked up from germline, CDR1 is DFQATT and CDR2 is SNEGSKA (reference sequence). The CDR3 is made up of 14 amino acids. V gave up 3 bases and J gave up 9 bases, with 15 bases separating them. CDR3 sequence: CSARGDNLRSPLHF. As DNA, the CDR3 is TGCAGTGCTAGGGGGGACAACCTGCGTTCACCCCTCCACTTT.

This clonotype was counted only a few times. This rearrangement joins TRBV29-1 to TRBJ2-1; D uncertain. The germline V gene has CDR1 SQVTM and CDR2 ANQGSEA. There are 13 residues in the CDR3. The ends were cut back, 6 bases at V and 4 bases at J, with 13 bases in the middle. The CDR3 is CSVRSAVYNEQFF. The CDR3 DNA is TGCAGCGTCCGTTCCGCCGTTTACAATGAGCAGTTCTTC.

V and J are TRBV12-3 or TRBV12-4 and TRBJ2-1, with D tentatively TRBD2 (5 bases). The CDR3 runs 13 residues. V was pared by 7 bases and J by 6 bases, with 13 bases between. CDR3 sequence: CASNFDGLNEQFF. CDR3 nucleotides: TGTGCCAGCAACTTTGACGGACTCAATGAGCAGTTCTTC.

This rearrangement joins TRBV29-1 to TRBJ2-1; 7 bases fit TRBD2. The CDR3 consists of 13 residues. Losses at the gene ends were 2 bases for V and 6 bases for J; bases not matched to a gene: 4. Germline V gene data show CDR1 as SQVTM and CDR2 as ANQGSEA. The CDR3 nucleotides read TGCAGCGTTGAATGGGGGAGGGCCAATGAGCAGTTCTTC. Its translation is CSVEWGRANEQFF.

This clonotype has more than one count but fewer than ten. The V gene is TRBV7-6, the J gene TRBJ2-1, with 7 bases that match TRBD1. CDR3 length: 15 residues. V lost 4 bases and J lost 2; bases outside the gene matches: 5. CDR1 and CDR2 (germline): SGHVS, FNYEAQ. Here the CDR3 DNA reads TGTGCCAGCAGCTCAGGGGGTGTCACCTACAATGAGCAGTTCTTC. This sequence encodes CASSSGGVTYNEQFF.

This clonotype was recorded a few times. CDR3 protein: CASSPLVDSQETQYF. In DNA, the CDR3 is TGTGCCAGCTCACCCCTCGTTGACAGTCAAGAGACCCAGTACTTC. V and J are TRBV18 and TRBJ2-5; a possible D gene is TRBD1 (5 bases). This CDR3 has 15 amino acids. CDR1 and CDR2 (germline): KGHSH, LQKENI. Trimming removed 3 bases at V and 2 bases at J, with 13 bases between.

This sequence joins TRBV5-5 and TRBJ2-1; the D gene is possibly TRBD2 (6 bases). Germline V gene sequence: CDR1 SGHKS, CDR2 YYEKEE (reference sequence). Trimming cost V 6 bases and J 0 bases, with 19 bases left between them. The CDR3 spans 17 residues. CDR3 nucleotides: TGTGCCAGCAAAGAACGAGCGGGTCTGAGCTCCTACAATGAGCAGTTCTTC. It translates to CASKERAGLSSYNEQFF.

V is TRBV15 and J is TRBJ2-4, with 11 bases lining up with TRBD1. This CDR3 has 16 residues. V lost 3 bases and J lost 1; bases outside the gene matches: 2. Germline V gene data show CDR1 as LNHNV and CDR2 as YYDKDF (reference sequence). CDR3 in DNA: TGTGCCACCAGCAGCGGACAGGGGGCGGCCAAAAACATTCAGTACTTC. This gives the protein CATSSGQGAAKNIQYF. Full variable domain (rest looked up from reference TRBV15 and TRBJ2-4): DAMVIQNPRYQVTQFGKPVTLSCSQTLNHNVMYWYQQKSSQAPKLLFHYYDKDFNNEADTPDNFQSRRPNTSFCFLDIRSPGLGDTAMYLCATSSGQGAAKNIQYFGAGTRLSVL.

This clonotype came up a few times. The chain joins TRBV27 to TRBJ2-5, with a tentative D call TRBD1 (7 bases). Trimming pared 6 bases from V and 5 bases from J, leaving 16 bases between. CDR3 size: 14 residues. Germline CDR1 is MNHEY and CDR2 is SMNVEV (reference sequence). Here the CDR3 reads CASRTRRGRETQYF. The CDR3 coding sequence is TGTGCCAGCAGAACCCGGAGGGGGCGGGAGACCCAGTACTTC.

This clonotype was found once. V usage is TRBV7-4 and J usage is TRBJ2-2; TRBD1 matches at 10 bases. Germline-derived CDR1 and CDR2 are SGHVT and SQSDAQ. CDR3 length: 15 residues. Trimming at V came to 5 bases and at J to 11 bases, leaving 11 bases not matched to a gene. CDR3 DNA: TGTGCCAGCAGCCCAGACAGGGGGCCCCCGGGCGAGCTGTTTTTT. Amino acid sequence: CASSPDRGPPGELFF.

The rearrangement uses TRBV11-3 and TRBJ2-7, with 8 bases lining up with TRBD2. Germline V CDR1 and CDR2: SGHNT, YENEEA. The CDR3 is made up of 16 amino acids. Trimming at V came to 1 base and at J to 1 base, leaving 6 bases not matched to a gene. The CDR3, as DNA: TGTGCCAGCAGCTTAGCCCCCGGGACTAGTTCCTACGAGCAGTACTTC. Encoded protein: CASSLAPGTSSYEQYF.

This clonotype was detected only a few times. The chain combines TRBV27 with TRBJ2-1; D remains unclear. This CDR3 has 11 amino acids. From germline, CDR1 is MNHEY and CDR2 SMNVEV (reference sequence). V lost 7 bases, J lost 3 bases, and 4 bases lay in between. The CDR3 DNA sequence: TGTGCCAGCACCGGCTACAATGAGCAGTTCTTC. Encoded protein: CASTGYNEQFF.

This clonotype was seen more than once but under ten times. This chain links TRBV15 with TRBJ1-6; D unresolved. Looked up from germline, CDR1 is LNHNV and CDR2 is YYDKDF (reference sequence). This CDR3 is 16 amino acids long. V was trimmed by 2 bases and J by 6 bases, leaving 14 bases between them. The CDR3 region has the DNA TGTGCCACCAGCAGATCCCGGCAGAAAGCTAATTCACCCCTCCACTTT. This sequence encodes CATSRSRQKANSPLHF.

This chain's CDR3 is CASSGWTGNTEAFF. The CDR3 DNA is TGTGCCAGCAGCGGATGGACAGGGAACACTGAAGCTTTCTTT. The chain uses TRBV9 and TRBJ1-1, with 7 bases identical to TRBD1. The length of the CDR3 is 14 residues. The V gene end was trimmed by 3 bases and the J gene end by 1 base; junction bases not matched to a gene: 3. CDR1 is SGDLS, CDR2 YYNGEE, per germline.

This rearrangement joins TRBV27 to TRBJ2-7; D uncertain. V was cut by 4 bases and J by 7 bases, with 14 bases left in between. Per the germline V gene, CDR1 is MNHEY and CDR2 is SMNVEV (reference sequence). The CDR3 has 13 residues. The CDR3 protein is CASSWPGAREQYF. The CDR3 nucleotides are TGTGCCAGCAGTTGGCCCGGCGCAAGGGAGCAGTACTTC.

The V call is TRBV9, the J call TRBJ2-3; 11 nucleotides align to TRBD2. The J segment lost 2 bases and the V segment lost 3 bases, leaving 8 bases of the junction unmatched. The germline gives CDR1 SGDLS, CDR2 YYNGEE. The CDR3 sequence is 17 residues long. The CDR3 DNA reads as TGTGCCAGCAGCGCTACCGGGACTAGCGGTTCCACAGATACGCAGTATTTT. This gives the protein CASSATGTSGSTDTQYF.

The chain uses TRBV7-3 and TRBJ2-7, with D tentatively TRBD1 (6 bases). The CDR3 sequence is 16 residues long. CDR1 SGHTA and CDR2 FQGTGA come from the germline V gene. Trimming took 1 base from V and 2 from J, leaving 15 bases between them. CDR3 amino acids: CASSLSPGTLPYEQYF. CDR3 in DNA: TGTGCCAGCAGCTTAAGTCCCGGGACACTACCCTACGAGCAGTACTTC.

This clonotype was seen a few times. The chain uses TRBV6-2 or TRBV6-3 and TRBJ2-7; 7 nucleotides match TRBD1. CDR1 and CDR2 (germline): MNHEY, SVGEGT. CDR3 length: 17 residues. V lost 0 bases, J lost 0 bases, and 8 bases stayed unmatched. The CDR3 sequence: CASSYSVHRDSSYEQYF. The DNA for the CDR3 is TGTGCCAGCAGTTACTCCGTTCACCGGGACAGCTCCTACGAGCAGTACTTC.

In this sample, this clonotype turned up once. This may stem from a read error, because a much larger clone lies one nucleotide away. The rearrangement joins TRBV20-1 to TRBJ2-7; weak D call: TRBD2 (7 bases). The end of the DNA fits TRBJ2-4 better, so the J call may be wrong. The CDR3 length is 14 residues. Germline CDR1 and CDR2: DFQATT and SNEGSKA (reference sequence). CDR3 protein: CSAGGAVTPSIQYF. CDR3 bases: TGCAGTGCTGGGGGGGCGGTCACTCCAAGCATTCAGTACTTC.

On this clonotype: A read error may produce the germline difference seen at one junction end. The chain carries TRBV15 and TRBJ2-4; TRBD2 matches 9 bases. The CDR3 contains 16 residues. Germline values: CDR1 LNHNV, CDR2 YYDKDF (reference sequence). CDR3 protein: CATSSSGSEAKNIRYF. DNA of the CDR3: TGTGCCACCAGCAGTAGCGGGAGCGAAGCCAAAAACATTCGGTACTTC.